The 5 T cell receptor beta chains below come from one sample, sequenced in a study of PD-1 blockade in classical Hodgkin lymphoma. Data came from immunoSEQ multiplex PCR; TCRdb stores just in-frame clones and leaves some out. There are roughly 97,000 clones in the sample; roughly 84% occur only once, and 10% to 15% lies in the top ten. All patients relapsed after autologous stem cell transplantation, and brentuximab vedotin exposure varied. This material consisted of peripheral blood mononuclear cells (PBMCs), taken at baseline. These TCRs come from a human donor with classical Hodgkin lymphoma.

V and J are TRBV20-1 and TRBJ2-3; D uncertain. With 6 bases removed from V and 7 bases from J, the gap between germline ends came to 8 bases. CDR1 DFQATT and CDR2 SNEGSKA come from the germline V gene (reference sequence). The CDR3 length is 10 residues. This CDR3 reads CSAYGNTQYF. Written as DNA, the CDR3 is TGCAGTGCCTATGGGAATACGCAGTATTTT.

The J gene is TRBJ1-4, the V gene TRBV14; the D gene is possibly TRBD1 (6 bases). The germline gives CDR1 SGHDN, CDR2 FVKESK. The CDR3 contains 16 residues. Deletions cut 2 bases from V and 6 bases from J, with 16 bases between. Here the CDR3 reads CASSQLPGQGDEKLFF. CDR3 nucleotides: TGTGCCAGCAGCCAATTACCGGGACAAGGTGATGAAAAACTGTTTTTT.

The chain joins TRBV4-1 to TRBJ2-7; 8 bases align to TRBD2. CDR1 and CDR2 (germline): MGHRA, YSYEKL. CDR3 size: 13 residues. J lost 5 bases, V lost 1 base, and 1 base had no gene match. The CDR3 protein is CASSQVTSDEQYF. The CDR3 DNA is TGCGCCAGCAGCCAAGTGACTAGCGACGAGCAGTACTTC.

The J gene is TRBJ1-4, the V gene TRBV4-2, with a possible D match to TRBD1 (6 bases). CDR1 LGHNA and CDR2 YNFKEQ come from the germline V gene. CDR3 length equals 19 residues. V was cut by 4 bases and J by 5 bases, with 26 bases left in between. CDR3 loop: CASSRGERTADFLNEKLFF. CDR3 nucleotides: TGTGCCAGCAGCCGCGGAGAGCGGACAGCCGATTTCTTGAATGAAAAACTGTTTTTT.

V is TRBV5-1 and J is TRBJ1-2; D is uncertain. CDR1 SGHRS and CDR2 YFSETQ come from the germline V gene. Trimming shortened V by 0 bases and J by 4 bases, and 10 bases separated the two germline ends. The CDR3 totals 14 residues. Here the CDR3 DNA reads TGCGCCAGCAGCTTGGAAGTGGAGAGCTATGGCTACACCTTC. The encoded protein is CASSLEVESYGYTF. Based on the CDR3 plus reference TRBV5-1 and TRBJ1-2, the full variable domain is KAGVTQTPRYLIKTRGQQVTLSCSPISGHRSVSWYQQTPGQGLQFLFEYFSETQRNKGNFPGRFSGRQFSNSRSEMNVSTLELGDSALYLCASSLEVESYGYTFGSGTRLTVV.